This T cell receptor beta chain was found in a study of blood T cell repertoires in COVID-19. For the study at large: The study drew acute and convalescent COVID-19 samples from the United States, Italy and Spain. From T cells, B-cell-depleted T cells, or PBMCs came the material, which was cDNA or gDNA.

Looked up from germline, CDR1 is SGHTA and CDR2 is FQGTGA. The CDR3 sequence is 14 residues long. J gave up 7 bases and V 5 bases, and 7 bases lay outside the gene matches. Seattle researchers signed up patients amid active infection and tracked them longitudinally. Sequencing was performed with immunoSEQ multiplex PCR; in TCRdb, only in-frame clones are kept and a portion is missing. The table includes 130,000 or so clones, roughly 86% detected once. The gene calls are TRBV7-3 and TRBJ2-4, with 8 positions matching TRBD1. Sequences were obtained from peripheral blood. The clonotype comes from a woman aged 70-85 years with COVID-19, enrolled during active disease. The CDR3 bases are TGTGCCAGCAGCCCCACAGGGGGGAATAACATTCAGTACTTC. Translation gives CASSPTGGNNIQYF.